This T cell receptor (beta chain) was recovered during a study of T cells in Graves' hyperthyroidism and ophthalmopathy. The investigators amplified TCR beta CDR3 regions from RNA transcripts. The HTBI primer set drove a first-round RT-PCR of the TCR CDR3. Via MiXCR, TCRdb re-called the multiplex PCR reads, giving one row per CDR3 protein. The sample lists around 520,000 distinct CDR3 sequences; over 13% were seen once. Trimming shortened V by 8 bases and J by 1 base, and 12 bases separated the two germline ends. Germline lookup yields CDR1 LNHDA and CDR2 SQIVND (reference sequence). CDR3 size: 14 residues. This clonotype was recorded many times.

The clonotype comes from a woman younger than 30 with Graves' hyperthyroidism. The sequenced sample was blood. The chain couples TRBV19 to TRBJ2-1; TRBD2 might be the D (6 bases). In DNA form, the CDR3 reads TGTGCCAGTCGGGAGCGGTTATCCTACAATGAGCAGTTCTTC. Its protein product is CASRERLSYNEQFF.